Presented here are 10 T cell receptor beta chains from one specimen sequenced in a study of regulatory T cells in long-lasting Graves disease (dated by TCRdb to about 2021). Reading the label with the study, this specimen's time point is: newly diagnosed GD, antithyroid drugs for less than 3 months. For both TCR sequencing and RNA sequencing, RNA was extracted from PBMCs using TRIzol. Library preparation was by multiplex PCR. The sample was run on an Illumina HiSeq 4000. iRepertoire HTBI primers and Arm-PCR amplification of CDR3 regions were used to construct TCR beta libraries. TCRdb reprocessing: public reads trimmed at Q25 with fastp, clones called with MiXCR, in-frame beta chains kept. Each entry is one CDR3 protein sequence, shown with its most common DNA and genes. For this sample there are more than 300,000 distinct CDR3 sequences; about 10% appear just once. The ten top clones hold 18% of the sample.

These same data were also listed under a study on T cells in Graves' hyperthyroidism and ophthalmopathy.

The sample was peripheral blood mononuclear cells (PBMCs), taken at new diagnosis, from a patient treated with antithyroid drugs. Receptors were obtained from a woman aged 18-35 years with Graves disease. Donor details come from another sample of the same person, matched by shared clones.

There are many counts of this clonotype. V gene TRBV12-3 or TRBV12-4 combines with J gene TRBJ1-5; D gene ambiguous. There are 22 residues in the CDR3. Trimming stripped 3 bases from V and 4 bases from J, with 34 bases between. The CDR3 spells CASSFRLRFTMRRQIKNQPQHF. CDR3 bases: TGTGCCAGCAGTTTTCGATTGAGATTTACTATGAGGAGGCAAATTAAAAATCAGCCCCAGCATTTT.

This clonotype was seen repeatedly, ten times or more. CDR3 DNA: TGTGCCAGCATGGGAGCGGGAGGGCACGGCACAGATACGCAGTATTTT. Encoded protein: CASMGAGGHGTDTQYF. V usage is TRBV5-4 and J usage is TRBJ2-3, with 10 positions matching TRBD2. Germline V gene lookup returns CDR1 SGHNT and CDR2 YYREEE (reference sequence). The J segment lost 1 base and the V segment lost 6 bases, leaving 8 bases of the junction unmatched. The CDR3 runs 16 residues.

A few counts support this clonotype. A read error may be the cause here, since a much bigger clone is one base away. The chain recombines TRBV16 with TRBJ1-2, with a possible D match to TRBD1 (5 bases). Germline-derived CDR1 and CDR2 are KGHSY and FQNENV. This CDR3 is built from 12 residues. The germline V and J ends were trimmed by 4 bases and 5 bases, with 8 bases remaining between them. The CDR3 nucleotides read TGTGCCAGCAGCCCGGAGGGGTATGGCTACACCTTC. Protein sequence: CASSPEGYGYTF.

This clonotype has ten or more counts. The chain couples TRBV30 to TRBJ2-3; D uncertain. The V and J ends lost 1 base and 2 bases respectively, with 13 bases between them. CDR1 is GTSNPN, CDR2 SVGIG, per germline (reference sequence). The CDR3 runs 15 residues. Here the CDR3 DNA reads TGTGCCTGGAGTGCGACGATGCGGAACACAGATACGCAGTATTTT. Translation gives CAWSATMRNTDTQYF.

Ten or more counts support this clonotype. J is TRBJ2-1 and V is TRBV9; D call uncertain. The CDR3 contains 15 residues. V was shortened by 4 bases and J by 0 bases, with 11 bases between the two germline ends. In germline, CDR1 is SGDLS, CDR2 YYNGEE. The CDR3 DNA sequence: TGTGCCAGCAGCCGGCGACTTACCTCCTACAATGAGCAGTTCTTC. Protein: CASSRRLTSYNEQFF.

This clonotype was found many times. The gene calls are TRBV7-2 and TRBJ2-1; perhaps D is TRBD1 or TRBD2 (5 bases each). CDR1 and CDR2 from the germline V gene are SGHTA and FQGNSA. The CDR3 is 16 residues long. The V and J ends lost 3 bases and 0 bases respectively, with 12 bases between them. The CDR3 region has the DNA TGTGCCAGCAGCTTGGGTCCGGGACGCTCCTACAATGAGCAGTTCTTC. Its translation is CASSLGPGRSYNEQFF. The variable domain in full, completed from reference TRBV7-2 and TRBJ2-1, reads GAGVSQSPSNKVTEKGKDVELRCDPISGHTALYWYRQSLGQGLEFLIYFQGNSAPDKSGLPSDRFSAERTGGSVSTLTIQRTQQEDSAVYLCASSLGPGRSYNEQFFGPGTRLTVL.

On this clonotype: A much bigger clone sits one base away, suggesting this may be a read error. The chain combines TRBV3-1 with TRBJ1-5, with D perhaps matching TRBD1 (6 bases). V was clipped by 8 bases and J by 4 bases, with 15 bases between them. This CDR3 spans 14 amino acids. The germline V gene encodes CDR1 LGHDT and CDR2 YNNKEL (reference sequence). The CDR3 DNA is TGTGCCAGCGGCTTATATCAGGGGAATCAGCCCCAGCATTTT. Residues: CASGLYQGNQPQHF. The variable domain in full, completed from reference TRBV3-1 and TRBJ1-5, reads DTAVSQTPKYLVTQMGNDKSIKCEQNLGHDTMYWYKQDSKKFLKIMFSYNNKELIINETVPNRFSPKSPDKAHLNLHINSLELGDSAVYFCASGLYQGNQPQHFGDGTRLSIL.

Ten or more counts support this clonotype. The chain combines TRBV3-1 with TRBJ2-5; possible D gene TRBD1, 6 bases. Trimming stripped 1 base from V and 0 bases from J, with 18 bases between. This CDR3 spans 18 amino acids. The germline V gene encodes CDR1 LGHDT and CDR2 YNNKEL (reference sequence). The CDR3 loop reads CASSQGRHRDTYQETQYF. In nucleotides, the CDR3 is TGTGCCAGCAGCCAAGGGCGGCACCGGGACACGTACCAAGAGACCCAGTACTTC.

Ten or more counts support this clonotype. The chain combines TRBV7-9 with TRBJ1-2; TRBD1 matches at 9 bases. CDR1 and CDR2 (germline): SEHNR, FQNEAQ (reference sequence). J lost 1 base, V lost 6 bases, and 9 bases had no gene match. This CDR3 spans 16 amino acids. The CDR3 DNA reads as TGTGCCAGCAGGTTCGGAGGACAGGGGCTTAACTATGGCTACACCTTC. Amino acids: CASRFGGQGLNYGYTF.

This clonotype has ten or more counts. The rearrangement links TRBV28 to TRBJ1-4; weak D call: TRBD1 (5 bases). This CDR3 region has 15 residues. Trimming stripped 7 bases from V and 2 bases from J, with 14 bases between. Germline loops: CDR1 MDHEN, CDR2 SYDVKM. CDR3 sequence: CASIPLGGTNEKLFF. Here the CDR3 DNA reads TGTGCCAGCATCCCTCTGGGGGGTACTAATGAAAAACTGTTTTTT.